This T cell receptor beta chain originates from a study of cytomegalovirus exposure and HLA in healthy donors. The CDR3 runs to 16 residues. Germline V lookup: CDR1 MGHRA, CDR2 YSYEKL. With 4 bases removed from V and 3 bases from J, the gap between germline ends came to 17 bases. PCR involved 60 Vbeta and 13 Jbeta primers. Data came from immunoSEQ multiplex PCR; TCRdb stores just in-frame clones and leaves some out. The sample lists about 180,000 clones; around three quarters were seen once. Sequences were obtained from PBMCs. This clonotype originated in a woman in her 30s in good health and CMV-seronegative. The rearrangement joins TRBV4-1 to TRBJ2-3, with a tentative D call TRBD2 (6 bases). The CDR3 region is CASSPLGGTGTDTQYF. DNA of the CDR3: TGCGCCAGCAGCCCCCTGGGGGGTACTGGGACAGATACGCAGTATTTT.